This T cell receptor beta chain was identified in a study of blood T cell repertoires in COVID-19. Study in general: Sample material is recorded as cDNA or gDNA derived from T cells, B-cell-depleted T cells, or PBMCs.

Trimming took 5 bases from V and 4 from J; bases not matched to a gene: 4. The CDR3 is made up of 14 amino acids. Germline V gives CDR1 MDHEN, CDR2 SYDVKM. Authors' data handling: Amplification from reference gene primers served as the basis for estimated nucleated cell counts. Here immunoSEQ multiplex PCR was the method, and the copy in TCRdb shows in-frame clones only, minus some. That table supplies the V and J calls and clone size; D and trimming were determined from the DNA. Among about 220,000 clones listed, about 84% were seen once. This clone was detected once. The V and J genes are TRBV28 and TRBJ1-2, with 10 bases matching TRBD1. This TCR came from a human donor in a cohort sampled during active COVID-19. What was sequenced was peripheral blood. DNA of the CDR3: TGTGCCAGCAGTCTGGGACAGGGGAGCTATGGCTACACCTTC. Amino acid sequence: CASSLGQGSYGYTF.